This TCR beta chain appears in the sequencing data of a study of CD8 T cells in ankylosing spondylitis. CDR3 size: 16 residues. This clonotype came up many times. TCRdb fed the 5' RACE reads into MiXCR, producing one record per CDR3 protein. The data show about 150,000 distinct CDR3 sequences, with 9.5% to 12% seen just once and about 4% held by the top ten. The source material was blood, either unsorted or a sorted T cell fraction (not recorded which). The source is a female donor with ankylosing spondylitis or in good health (not recorded which). This chain connects TRBV21-1 to TRBJ1-2; TRBD1 is the table's D call, not checked against the DNA. TRBV21-1 is a pseudogene. The CDR3: CASSKGGQGAVYGYTF. The CDR3 DNA is TGTGCCAGCAGCAAAGGGGGACAGGGGGCAGTGTATGGCTACACCTTC.